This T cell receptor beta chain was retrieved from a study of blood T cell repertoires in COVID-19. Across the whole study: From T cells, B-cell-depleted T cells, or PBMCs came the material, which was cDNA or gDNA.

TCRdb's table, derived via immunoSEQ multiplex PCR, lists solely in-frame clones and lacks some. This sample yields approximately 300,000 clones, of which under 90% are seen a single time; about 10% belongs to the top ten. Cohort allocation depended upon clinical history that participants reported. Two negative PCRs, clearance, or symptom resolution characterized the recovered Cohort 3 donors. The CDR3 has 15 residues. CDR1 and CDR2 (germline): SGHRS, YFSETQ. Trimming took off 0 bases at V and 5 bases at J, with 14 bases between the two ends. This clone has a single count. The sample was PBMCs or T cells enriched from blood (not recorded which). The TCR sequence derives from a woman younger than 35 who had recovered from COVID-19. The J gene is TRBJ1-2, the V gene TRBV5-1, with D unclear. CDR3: CASSLGGDGSYGYTF. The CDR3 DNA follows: TGCGCCAGCAGCTTGGGGGGAGACGGGAGTTATGGCTACACCTTC.